The 20 T cell receptor beta chains below were found in one sample sequenced in a study of identical twins. TCRdb itself ran the 5' RACE reads through MiXCR, one entry per CDR3 protein. This sample yields 600,000 to 800,000 distinct CDR3 sequences, of which 21% are seen a single time; 4.3% belongs to the top ten. This same sample was also taken into another study, of T cells expressing NK-cell markers.

Sequencing was carried out using PBMCs. Source of these receptors: a woman aged 18-35 years in good health.

The CDR3 loop is CASSPGGTDTSDTQYF. The CDR3 DNA reads as TGCGCCAGCAGCCCGGGCGGGACAGACACCTCAGATACGCAGTATTTT. The rearrangement uses TRBV5-1 and TRBJ2-3; D is possibly TRBD1 (7 bases). V shed 4 bases and J shed 4 bases, with 19 bases lying between them. The germline gives CDR1 SGHRS, CDR2 YFSETQ. The CDR3 has 16 amino acids.

This clonotype was seen only a few times. This rearrangement joins TRBV2 to TRBJ2-3; D is uncertain. Trimming removed 6 bases at V and 1 base at J, with 11 bases between. The CDR3 length is 14 residues. Germline V gives CDR1 SNHLY, CDR2 FYNNEI. Written as DNA, the CDR3 is TGTGCCAGCAGCCAGCGATCGGGCACAGATACGCAGTATTTT. It translates to CASSQRSGTDTQYF.

This clonotype was picked up many times. The gene calls are TRBV9 and TRBJ2-7; D ambiguous. The germline CDR1 and CDR2 sequences are SGDLS and YYNGEE. The CDR3 totals 13 residues. Between the trimmed V and J ends, which lost 0 bases and 4 bases, there was a span of 8 bases. CDR3 bases: TGTGCCAGCAGCGTAGATATTACTTACGAGCAGTACTTC. This encodes CASSVDITYEQYF.

The chain carries TRBV3-1 and TRBJ2-5, with 8 bases aligning to TRBD2. The germline V gene encodes CDR1 LGHDT and CDR2 YNNKEL (reference sequence). J was trimmed by 5 bases and V by 0 bases; bases with no gene match: 14. This CDR3 is built from 18 residues. The CDR3 region is CASSQEWSSGAPSETQYF. As DNA, the CDR3 is TGTGCCAGCAGCCAAGAGTGGAGTAGCGGGGCACCATCGGAGACCCAGTACTTC.

The V call is TRBV29-1, the J call TRBJ2-2; tentatively, D is TRBD1 (6 bases). Trimming stripped 6 bases from V and 0 bases from J, with 8 bases between. Germline CDR1 and CDR2: SQVTM and ANQGSEA. The CDR3 totals 13 residues. In nucleotides, the CDR3 is TGCAGCGTCGGGACACCGAACACCGGGGAGCTGTTTTTT. This gives the protein CSVGTPNTGELFF.

The rearrangement joins TRBV20-1 to TRBJ2-1, with TRBD1 as a possible D gene (7 bases). The germline gives CDR1 DFQATT, CDR2 SNEGSKA (reference sequence). There are 15 residues in the CDR3. CDR3 nucleotide sequence: TGCAGCGCCAGGGGGGCGTTGAGCTCCTACAATGAGCAGTTCTTC. This encodes CSARGALSSYNEQFF.

Only a few counts were recorded for this clonotype. The chain is built from TRBV9 and TRBJ2-1, with D perhaps being TRBD1 or TRBD2 (5 bases each). Looked up from germline, CDR1 is SGDLS and CDR2 is YYNGEE. Trimming removed 7 bases from V and 2 bases from J, with 19 bases in between. There are 16 residues in the CDR3. As DNA, the CDR3 is TGTGCCAGCTCCTCGCCTACTAGACAGACCTACAATGAGCAGTTCTTC. Residues: CASSSPTRQTYNEQFF.

The V and J genes are TRBV7-2 and TRBJ2-3, with 7 bases that match TRBD2. This CDR3 comprises 11 residues. The germline gives CDR1 SGHTA, CDR2 FQGNSA. With 11 bases clipped from V and 2 bases from J, the junction kept 1 base outside the gene matches. In DNA, the CDR3 is TGTGCCGGGGGGGACACAGATACGCAGTATTTT. It translates to CAGGDTDTQYF.

The count of this clonotype is one. The rearrangement joins TRBV11-1 to TRBJ2-2; D not certain. Trimming pared 7 bases from V and 8 bases from J, leaving 11 bases between. Germline V gives CDR1 SGHAT, CDR2 FQDESV (reference sequence). The length of the CDR3 is 12 residues. The DNA of the CDR3 is TGTGCCAGCACCACCGTCCCGGGGGAGCTGTTTTTT. Translated: CASTTVPGELFF.

The J gene is TRBJ2-1, the V gene TRBV10-3; D gene uncertain. Germline-derived CDR1 and CDR2 are ENHRY and SYGVKD. V lost 7 bases and J 5 bases, leaving 18 bases between the germline ends. The CDR3 covers 15 residues. CDR3 nucleotides: TGTGCCATCACCCCAGCTCCGTTGGTGGACAATGAGCAGTTCTTC. The encoded protein is CAITPAPLVDNEQFF.

In its sample, this clonotype was seen a few times. The chain combines TRBV2 with TRBJ1-3; unclear D gene. Between the trimmed V and J ends, which lost 6 bases and 3 bases, there was a span of 9 bases. This CDR3 has 13 residues. Germline CDR1 reads SNHLY; CDR2 reads FYNNEI. The CDR3: CASRLVDGNTIYF. DNA for the CDR3: TGTGCCAGCAGGCTAGTAGATGGAAACACCATATATTTT.

This chain links TRBV7-2 with TRBJ2-7, with 7 bases aligning to TRBD1. Germline V gives CDR1 SGHTA, CDR2 FQGNSA. CDR3 length equals 12 residues. J was trimmed by 10 bases and V by 4 bases; bases with no gene match: 7. The CDR3 spells CASSSTDRVQYF. The DNA of the CDR3 is TGTGCCAGCAGCTCGACCGACAGGGTACAGTACTTC.

This clonotype was detected ten times or more. The gene calls are TRBV5-1 and TRBJ1-1, with D possibly TRBD1 on 5 matching bases. The CDR3 runs 14 residues. The V end lost 3 bases, the J end lost 6 bases, and 15 bases lay between the germline ends. Per germline, CDR1 SGHRS and CDR2 YFSETQ. In DNA form, the CDR3 reads TGCGCCAGCAGCTCCGGGGGGGTATTCGCTGAAGCTTTCTTT. This codes for CASSSGGVFAEAFF.

This clonotype was detected a few times. The DNA of the CDR3 is TGTGCCATCCCCGGGACTAGCGGGATGGAGCAGTACTTC. Protein product: CAIPGTSGMEQYF. The rearrangement uses TRBV2 and TRBJ2-7; 13 bases fit TRBD2. Looked up from germline, CDR1 is SNHLY and CDR2 is FYNNEI. Unmatched junction bases numbered 7, after V lost 10 bases and J lost 7 bases. The CDR3 totals 13 residues.

This clonotype was counted ten times or more. The chain uses TRBV29-1 and TRBJ2-3; possibly TRBD1 or TRBD2 for D (7 bases each). The CDR3 extends over 13 amino acids. The germline V and J ends were trimmed by 6 bases and 4 bases, with 14 bases remaining between them. CDR1 is SQVTM, CDR2 ANQGSEA, per germline. CDR3 in amino acids: CSVRGGVADTQYF. The DNA of the CDR3 is TGCAGCGTCAGGGGGGGCGTGGCAGATACGCAGTATTTT.

Many counts were recorded for this clonotype. This chain uses TRBV12-3 or TRBV12-4 with TRBJ2-7; 11 bases agree with TRBD2. V gave up 6 bases and J gave up 6 bases; unmatched junction bases: 10. This CDR3 has 15 amino acids. The CDR3 bases are TGTGCCAGCAGCAAACTAGCGGGAGCATCTATCGAGCAGTACTTC. Its protein product is CASSKLAGASIEQYF.

In its sample, this clonotype was seen once. The genes are TRBV10-3 and TRBJ1-1; D is perhaps TRBD1 (5 bases). Germline loops: CDR1 ENHRY, CDR2 SYGVKD. The CDR3 runs to 15 residues. V was trimmed by 7 bases and J by 1 base, leaving 16 bases between them. CDR3 protein: CAITAGVGSNTEAFF. The CDR3 DNA sequence: TGTGCCATCACTGCGGGGGTGGGATCGAACACTGAAGCTTTCTTT.

This chain uses TRBV20-1 with TRBJ2-5; 7 bases line up with TRBD2. This CDR3 is built from 13 residues. The germline gives CDR1 DFQATT, CDR2 SNEGSKA (reference sequence). V lost 5 bases and J lost 2; bases outside the gene matches: 5. CDR3 loop: CSAHGLVQETQYF. The DNA for the CDR3 is TGCAGTGCTCACGGACTAGTTCAAGAGACCCAGTACTTC.

This clonotype was counted only a few times. The rearrangement joins TRBV20-1 to TRBJ2-3, with a weak D call TRBD2 (5 bases). The length of the CDR3 is 13 residues. The germline V gene has CDR1 DFQATT and CDR2 SNEGSKA (reference sequence). V was shortened by 6 bases and J by 6 bases, with 16 bases between the two germline ends. This chain's CDR3 is CSAARAPGDTQYF. The CDR3 DNA reads as TGCAGTGCCGCGAGGGCCCCCGGGGATACGCAGTATTTT.

This chain links TRBV6-2 or TRBV6-3 with TRBJ2-1; 11 nucleotides agree with TRBD2. The CDR3 is made up of 18 amino acids. Germline-derived CDR1 and CDR2 are MNHEY and SVGEGT. Trimming removed 4 bases from V and 0 bases from J; junction bases left unmatched: 8. The CDR3 spells CASSFRLAGLSSYNEQFF. CDR3 sequence (DNA): TGTGCCAGCAGTTTTAGACTAGCGGGACTAAGCTCCTACAATGAGCAGTTCTTC.